This T cell receptor (beta chain) was captured by sequencing in a study of blood T cell repertoires in COVID-19. Across the whole study: Acute and convalescent COVID-19 samples came from the United States, Italy and Spain. In each case, the material was cDNA or gDNA derived from T cells, B-cell-depleted T cells, or PBMCs.

The CDR3 runs to 14 residues. CDR1 and CDR2 from the germline V gene are MDHEN and SYDVKM. Trimming took 7 bases from V and 9 from J; bases not matched to a gene: 11. The authors' processing: Researchers report that nucleated cell counts were estimated from reference gene primer amplification. Some clones are missing from TCRdb's copy, which holds only in-frame ones; the method was immunoSEQ multiplex PCR. D and trimming come from the DNA, and the V and J calls and clone size come from that table. In the table there are about 380,000 clones, more than 75% of which are singletons. The chain joins TRBV28 to TRBJ1-1, with TRBD1 matching over 10 bases. The TCR originated in a human donor with acute or convalescent COVID-19. The donor label of this sample is uncertain. Sequencing was performed on peripheral blood. CDR3 sequence reads: CASNHNMGQGKAFF. CDR3 sequence (DNA): TGTGCCAGCAACCACAACATGGGACAGGGGAAAGCTTTCTTT.